A single T cell receptor beta chain is shown here with its context. This clone appeared a single time. Its antigen is currently not known. No base-level quality is on record; no much larger clone is a single base apart. The trial excluded patients who had a history of autoimmune disease or were on systemic immunosuppression. Peripheral blood for TCR sequencing was drawn from every dose cohort at baseline, at cycle 4 day 1 and at cycle 7 day 1. The samples were taken from a phase I, first-in-human, multicenter, open-label dose-escalation trial of ivuxolimab. Adults with locally advanced or metastatic head and neck squamous cell, hepatocellular, melanoma or renal cell carcinoma were enrolled in the trial. Before TCR sequencing, CD4+ and CD8+ T cells were separately sorted from peripheral blood. Genomic DNA was isolated from the sorted cells so that the TCRbeta CDR3 region could be sequenced. The immunoSEQ Assay was used to sequence the TCRbeta CDR3 regions. In TCRdb, the immuneACCESS table is reduced to in-frame sequences with V and J assigned. These tables do not hold every clone; where another copy was compared, an unresolved V gene accounts for under half, and the others remain unexplained. The table for this sample lists more than 65,000 clones; 70% to 90% of them were counted only once. About a sixth of the sample is held by the ten biggest clonotypes.

These data come from a study of OX40 agonist ivuxolimab in advanced cancers. Regarding the complete study: The costimulatory receptor OX40 (CD134) was targeted by ivuxolimab, a fully human IgG2 agonistic monoclonal antibody. Intravenous ivuxolimab was administered to patients every 2 weeks at six dose levels: 0.01, 0.1, 0.3, 1.5, 3 and 10 mg/kg. Of the roughly 51 patients in dose escalation, about 19 had hepatocellular carcinoma, roughly 15 had melanoma, 9 had renal cell carcinoma and 9 had head and neck cancer. In the dose-escalation cohort, more than 80% of patients were male, and the mean age was approximately 60 years with a range of about 20 to 90. Patients were allowed to have had prior anti-PD-1, anti-PD-L1 or anti-CTLA-4 therapy, and roughly 40% of the dose-escalation patients had previously received checkpoint inhibitors. Three dose-escalation patients achieved partial responses, one with hepatocellular carcinoma and two with cutaneous melanoma. The purpose of peripheral TCRbeta sequencing was to test whether ivuxolimab changed TCR sequence diversity and led to clonal T-cell expansion. The monotherapy dose-escalation portion (N of about 49 patients) of the phase I ivuxolimab trial is reported in the paper. Paper-wide results and their limitations: After ivuxolimab, expanded clones were on average more numerous among CD8+ T cells than among CD4+ T cells. Clonal expansion of both CD4+ and CD8+ blood T cells was observed from baseline to week 6 at doses 0.1 to 3.0 mg/kg. The antigen specificity of the peripheral T cells that underwent clonal expansion was not determined. Low levels of normalized T-cell clonal expansion were also seen in some nonresponding patients. Partial responders in the 0.1-3.0 mg/kg groups had among the lowest normalized peripheral clonal expansion, especially among CD8+ T cells.

This clonotype was sampled from an adult with an advanced solid tumor such as melanoma, head and neck, liver or kidney cancer. The sequencing used CD4+ or CD8+ T cells sorted from blood, collected in a trial of the OX40 agonist ivuxolimab.

The CDR3 region has the sequence CSVPGNTEAFF. In nucleotides, the sequence is TGCAGCGTGCCAGGGAACACTGAAGCTTTCTTT. The chain joins TRBV29-1 to TRBJ1-1, with no confident D gene call. Cut back by 6 bases and 1 base, the V and J ends lie 6 bases apart. Sequences SQVTM (CDR1) and ANQGSEA (CDR2) are obtained from the germline V gene. Including the terminal cysteine and phenylalanine, the CDR3 comprises 11 residues. This entry keeps only the CDR3 DNA: 33 bases, framed from base 1.